One and the same sample provided the 5 T cell receptor beta chains below, sequenced in a study of OX40 agonist ivuxolimab in advanced cancers. The assay was immunoSEQ multiplex PCR, and TCRdb's table has in-frame clones only and misses some. The sample includes some 66,000 clones, about four fifths seen only once; the top ten take 2.5%. Sequencing was performed on CD4+ or CD8+ T cells sorted from blood, taken in a trial of the OX40 agonist ivuxolimab. All receptors come from an adult with an advanced solid tumor such as melanoma, head and neck, liver or kidney cancer.

In this sample, this clone turned up a few times. The chain is built from TRBV6-6 and TRBJ1-1; the D is unclear. Trimming removed 5 bases at V and 4 bases at J, with 8 bases between. The CDR3 has 12 amino acids. Germline lookup yields CDR1 MNHNY and CDR2 SVGAGI (reference sequence). The CDR3 reads CASSIPGTEAFF. The CDR3 bases are TGTGCCAGCAGTATACCGGGCACTGAAGCTTTCTTT.

The gene calls are TRBV5-4 and TRBJ2-7; weak D call: TRBD2 (5 bases). Germline V gene sequence: CDR1 SGHNT, CDR2 YYREEE (reference sequence). There are 13 residues in the CDR3. The V end lost 2 bases, the J end lost 0 bases, and 6 bases lay between the germline ends. The CDR3 reads CASSLAASYEQYF. DNA for the CDR3: TGTGCCAGCAGCTTAGCGGCCTCCTACGAGCAGTACTTC.

The chain uses TRBV19 and TRBJ1-3, with a possible D match to TRBD1 (6 bases). Trimming cost V 1 base and J 1 base, with 11 bases left between them. The CDR3 extends over 16 amino acids. Germline V gene data show CDR1 as LNHDA and CDR2 as SQIVND (reference sequence). CDR3 protein: CASSIATQGSGNTIYF. For the CDR3, the DNA is TGTGCCAGTAGTATAGCCACCCAGGGGTCTGGAAACACCATATATTTT.

This rearrangement joins TRBV5-1 to TRBJ1-1; D is unclear. This CDR3 contains 16 residues. Germline assignment: CDR1 SGHRS and CDR2 YFSETQ. Trimming shortened V by 0 bases and J by 2 bases, and 14 bases separated the two germline ends. DNA of the CDR3: TGCGCCAGCAGCTTGGACGTTACGCCCTTTAACACTGAAGCTTTCTTT. Encoded protein: CASSLDVTPFNTEAFF.

DNA of the CDR3: TGTGCCAGCAGCCAAGATAGCGGGACAGATACGCAGTATTTT. Protein sequence: CASSQDSGTDTQYF. This chain uses TRBV4-2 with TRBJ2-3; 7 nucleotides agree with TRBD2. The germline gives CDR1 LGHNA, CDR2 YNFKEQ. The CDR3 runs to 14 residues. The ends lost 0 bases at V and 3 bases at J; junction bases unmatched: 0.